The 21 T cell receptor beta chains listed next were all sequenced from one sample in a study of blood T cell repertoires in COVID-19. The protocol was immunoSEQ multiplex PCR, while the TCRdb copy is restricted to in-frame clones and leaves out a portion. The sample lists under 550,000 clones; about 87% were seen once. Sequencing input: peripheral blood. The receptors stem from a man aged 18 to 35 with COVID-19, enrolled during active disease.

V is TRBV5-5 and J is TRBJ1-4, with unresolved D. This CDR3 has 14 residues. CDR1 is SGHKS, CDR2 YYEKEE, per germline (reference sequence). Trimming left V 1 base short and J 0 bases short, with 4 bases between. CDR3 sequence: CASSLLATNEKLFF. DNA of the CDR3: TGTGCCAGCAGCTTGCTTGCAACTAATGAAAAACTGTTTTTT. Filled out from reference TRBV5-5 and TRBJ1-4, the complete variable domain reads DAGVTQSPTHLIKTRGQQVTLRCSPISGHKSVSWYQQVLGQGPQFIFQYYEKEERGRGNFPDRFSARQFPNYSSELNVNALLLGDSALYLCASSLLATNEKLFFGSGTQLSVL.

This chain uses TRBV24-1 with TRBJ2-1, with 7 bases matching TRBD2. This CDR3 has 17 amino acids. Germline assignment: CDR1 KGHDR and CDR2 SFDVKD. The V and J ends lost 2 bases and 4 bases, in that order; junction bases with no gene match: 10. The CDR3 loop is CATSDYPSGNPYNEQFF. The CDR3 region has the DNA TGTGCCACCAGTGATTATCCTAGCGGTAATCCTTACAATGAGCAGTTCTTC.

This clone was detected once. The chain carries TRBV30 and TRBJ1-1; 7 positions agree with TRBD1. CDR1 is GTSNPN and CDR2 is SVGIG in the germline V gene (reference sequence). The CDR3 totals 16 residues. The junction had 7 bases not matched to a gene; V was cut back by 0 bases and J by 0 bases. The CDR3 reads CAWSVRDRILNTEAFF. In DNA, the CDR3 is TGTGCCTGGAGTGTACGGGACAGAATTTTGAACACTGAAGCTTTCTTT.

The chain has TRBV7-2 and TRBJ1-1; no definite D call. Germline V gene sequence: CDR1 SGHTA, CDR2 FQGNSA. The CDR3 is made up of 15 amino acids. Trimming took off 0 bases at V and 0 bases at J, with 8 bases between the two ends. CDR3 in DNA: TGTGCCAGCAGCTTAGCAAGTCAGATGAACACTGAAGCTTTCTTT. Amino acid sequence: CASSLASQMNTEAFF.

The V gene is TRBV2, the J gene TRBJ2-3; tentatively, D is TRBD2 (5 bases). CDR1 and CDR2 from the germline V gene are SNHLY and FYNNEI. V was clipped by 6 bases and J by 2 bases, with 12 bases between them. The CDR3 is 14 amino acids. The DNA for the CDR3 is TGTGCCAGCAGCTTGGACTCGTACACAGATACGCAGTATTTT. It encodes CASSLDSYTDTQYF.

The rearrangement links TRBV23-1 to TRBJ2-3, with a tentative D call TRBD2 (5 bases). TRBV23-1 is labeled an ORF, and its function is uncertain. There are 19 residues in the CDR3. V was pared by 0 bases and J by 0 bases, with 19 bases between. CDR3 in amino acids: CASSQSRYSSRLSTDTQYF. The CDR3 DNA reads TGCGCCAGCAGTCAATCGAGGTATAGTAGTCGACTAAGCACAGATACGCAGTATTTT.

Only a few counts were recorded for this clone. The CDR3 region has the DNA TGTGCCAGCAGCTTAGCGACAGGGGCGGGGGAGCAGTACTTC. Its translation: CASSLATGAGEQYF. The chain has TRBV7-2 and TRBJ2-7; 8 bases are a match to TRBD1. Trimming removed 0 bases from V and 7 bases from J; junction bases left unmatched: 5. This CDR3 is 14 amino acids long. The germline V gene encodes CDR1 SGHTA and CDR2 FQGNSA.

The chain has TRBV3-1 (or the pseudogene TRBV3-2) and TRBJ1-2; 12 bases are a match to TRBD1. The ends lost 5 bases at V and 8 bases at J; junction bases unmatched: 9. The length of the CDR3 is 15 residues. Germline-derived CDR1 and CDR2 are LGHDT and YNNKEL (reference sequence). The CDR3: CASSLLGTGGFGYTF. The DNA of the CDR3 is TGTGCCAGCAGCTTGCTAGGGACAGGGGGCTTCGGCTACACCTTC.

This sequence joins TRBV4-1 and TRBJ2-5, with a tentative D call TRBD1 (5 bases). The V end was cut by 1 base, the J end by 0 bases, with 15 bases between. This CDR3 comprises 17 residues. CDR1 is MGHRA, CDR2 YSYEKL, per germline. The CDR3 loop is CASSQGTFLGDQETQYF. In nucleotides, the CDR3 is TGCGCCAGCAGCCAAGGGACCTTTCTAGGGGACCAAGAGACCCAGTACTTC.

The CDR3 spells CASRGREYEKLFF. The CDR3 region has the DNA TGTGCCAGCAGAGGGAGGGAGTATGAAAAACTGTTTTTT. The chain is built from TRBV6-5 and TRBJ1-4; no clear D gene. CDR3 length: 13 amino acids. Germline CDR1 is MNHEY and CDR2 is SVGAGI. V was cut by 6 bases and J by 6 bases, with 11 bases left in between.

This sequence joins TRBV30 and TRBJ2-2; D unresolved. CDR3 length equals 14 residues. CDR1 and CDR2 from the germline V gene are GTSNPN and SVGIG (reference sequence). V shed 5 bases and J shed 0 bases, with 10 bases lying between them. The CDR3 reads CAWSPTPNTGELFF. The CDR3 nucleotides are TGTGCCTGGTCGCCGACTCCGAACACCGGGGAGCTGTTTTTT.

The V call is TRBV2, the J call TRBJ2-2; D uncertain. The CDR3 totals 16 residues. The V and J ends lost 5 bases and 0 bases respectively, with 13 bases between them. Germline CDR1 is SNHLY and CDR2 is FYNNEI. The CDR3 DNA reads TGTGCCAGCAGTTTTGACCAGGTTTCGAACACCGGGGAGCTGTTTTTT. The encoded protein is CASSFDQVSNTGELFF.

This clone was observed once. CDR3 in amino acids: CASSPSPGVDTEAFF. In DNA form, the CDR3 reads TGCGCCAGCAGCCCTAGCCCCGGGGTTGACACTGAAGCTTTCTTT. The V call is TRBV4-1, the J call TRBJ1-1; no clear D gene. The CDR3 loop spans 15 amino acids. V lost 4 bases, J lost 3 bases, and 15 bases lay in between. Germline CDR1 MGHRA, CDR2 YSYEKL.

The chain recombines TRBV2 with TRBJ2-7; D gene unclear. The CDR3 length is 11 residues. Germline V gene sequence: CDR1 SNHLY, CDR2 FYNNEI. V lost 6 bases and J lost 7, with 10 bases in between. In nucleotides, the CDR3 is TGTGCCAGCAGAGAGACTTGGGAGCAGTACTTC. Protein product: CASRETWEQYF. The whole variable domain, filled in from reference TRBV2 and TRBJ2-7, reads EPEVTQTPSHQVTQMGQEVILRCVPISNHLYFYWYRQILGQKVEFLVSFYNNEISEKSEIFDDQFSVERPDGSNFTLKIRSTKLEDSAMYFCASRETWEQYFGPGTRLTVT.

In the case of this clone: Other DNA sequences in the sample encode the same CDR3. This chain connects TRBV28 to TRBJ2-1, with TRBD2 matching over 8 bases. The germline V gene has CDR1 MDHEN and CDR2 SYDVKM. Trimming removed 4 bases from V and 3 bases from J; junction bases left unmatched: 5. The CDR3 length is 15 residues. This CDR3 reads CASSSTGTSYNEQFF. The CDR3 DNA reads as TGTGCCAGCAGTTCGACCGGGACTAGCTACAATGAGCAGTTCTTC. Combining the CDR3 with reference TRBV28 and TRBJ2-1 gives the whole variable domain DVKVTQSSRYLVKRTGEKVFLECVQDMDHENMFWYRQDPGLGLRLIYFSYDVKMKEKGDIPEGYSVSREKKERFSLILESASTNQTSMYLCASSSTGTSYNEQFFGPGTRLTVL.

CDR3 DNA: TGCGCCAGCAGCCAAGATAACGGGAGCGGGAAAAAAGAGACCCAGTACTTC. Amino acid sequence: CASSQDNGSGKKETQYF. V is TRBV4-1 and J is TRBJ2-5; 7 nucleotides agree with TRBD2. V trimming: 0 bases; J trimming: 3 bases; junction bases outside the gene matches: 10. Germline V gene data show CDR1 as MGHRA and CDR2 as YSYEKL. The CDR3 sequence is 17 residues long.

The chain employs TRBV9 and TRBJ2-3, with 10 bases matching TRBD2. The CDR3 loop spans 16 amino acids. Looked up from germline, CDR1 is SGDLS and CDR2 is YYNGEE. V was pared by 0 bases and J by 6 bases, with 7 bases of the junction left unmatched. The CDR3 protein is CASSVGIAGGHDTQYF. The CDR3 DNA reads as TGTGCCAGCAGCGTAGGAATAGCGGGGGGTCATGATACGCAGTATTTT.

Written as DNA, the CDR3 is TGTGCCAGCAGAGGGGACAACTACGAGCAGTACTTC. Translating it yields CASRGDNYEQYF. The chain is built from TRBV2 and TRBJ2-7, with D tentatively TRBD1 (6 bases). Germline V gene data show CDR1 as SNHLY and CDR2 as FYNNEI. Trimming took off 6 bases at V and 3 bases at J, with 9 bases between the two ends. This CDR3 is built from 12 residues. Looking up the rest from reference TRBV2 and TRBJ2-7 gives the full variable domain: EPEVTQTPSHQVTQMGQEVILRCVPISNHLYFYWYRQILGQKVEFLVSFYNNEISEKSEIFDDQFSVERPDGSNFTLKIRSTKLEDSAMYFCASRGDNYEQYFGPGTRLTVT.

The chain combines TRBV6-6 with TRBJ2-7; 8 bases line up with TRBD2. Per germline, CDR1 MNHNY and CDR2 SVGAGI (reference sequence). Germline trimming cut 6 bases from V and 0 bases from J; bases unmatched to any gene: 16. The length of the CDR3 is 18 residues. This CDR3 reads CASSRFSGLAIGSYEQYF. CDR3 DNA sequence: TGTGCCAGCAGCCGATTTTCCGGACTAGCTATCGGCTCCTACGAGCAGTACTTC.

The chain couples TRBV15 to TRBJ2-5, with a possible D match to TRBD2 (5 bases). Trimming left V 2 bases short and J 3 bases short, with 13 bases between. Germline CDR1 LNHNV, CDR2 YYDKDF (reference sequence). This CDR3 comprises 15 residues. CDR3 coding DNA: TGTGCCACCAGCAGATTTTATGCGGGCGAAGAGACCCAGTACTTC. Amino acids: CATSRFYAGEETQYF.

This chain joins TRBV30 and TRBJ2-5, with 7 bases that match TRBD2. The CDR3 loop spans 13 amino acids. Germline trimming cut 2 bases from V and 4 bases from J; bases unmatched to any gene: 4. Germline V lookup: CDR1 GTSNPN, CDR2 SVGIG (reference sequence). The CDR3 DNA reads as TGTGCCTGGAGTCTCGCGGGAGCAGAGACCCAGTACTTC. Protein product: CAWSLAGAETQYF.